This T cell receptor beta chain was observed in a study of blood T cell repertoires in COVID-19. Sequenced by immunoSEQ multiplex PCR; TCRdb stores in-frame clones only, minus some. The repertoire has tens of thousands of clones, around 79% of them found once; the top ten carry less than 40%. The CDR3 contains 16 residues. Germline V gene data show CDR1 as ENHRY and CDR2 as SYGVKD. The V end was cut by 7 bases, the J end by 0 bases, with 16 bases between. The V gene is TRBV10-3, the J gene TRBJ2-1, with a tentative D call TRBD1 (6 bases). The clonotype was recovered from a woman aged 70-85 years with acute or convalescent COVID-19. Input material: peripheral blood. This CDR3 reads CAITDRQESSYNEQFF. CDR3 coding DNA: TGTGCCATCACCGACAGACAGGAGAGCTCCTACAATGAGCAGTTCTTC.